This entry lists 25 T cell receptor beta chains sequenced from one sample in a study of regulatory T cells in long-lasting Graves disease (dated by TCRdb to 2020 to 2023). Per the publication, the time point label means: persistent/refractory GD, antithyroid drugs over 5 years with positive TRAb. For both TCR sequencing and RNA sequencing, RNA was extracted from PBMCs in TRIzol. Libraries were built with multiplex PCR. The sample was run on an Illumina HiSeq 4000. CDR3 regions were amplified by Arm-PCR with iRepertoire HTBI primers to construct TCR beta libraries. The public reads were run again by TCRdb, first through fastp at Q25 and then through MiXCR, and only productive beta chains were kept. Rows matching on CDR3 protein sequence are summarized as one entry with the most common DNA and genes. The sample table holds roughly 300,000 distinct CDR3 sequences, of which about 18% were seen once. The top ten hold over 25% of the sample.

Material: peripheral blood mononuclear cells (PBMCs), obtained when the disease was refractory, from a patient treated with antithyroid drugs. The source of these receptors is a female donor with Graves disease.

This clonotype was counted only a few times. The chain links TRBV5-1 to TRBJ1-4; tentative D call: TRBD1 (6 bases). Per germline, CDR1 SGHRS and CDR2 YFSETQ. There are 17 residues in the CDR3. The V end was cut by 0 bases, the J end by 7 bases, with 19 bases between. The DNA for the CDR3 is TGCGCCAGCAGCTTGGAGGGCGCCAGGGGAGGAGGTGAAAAACTGTTTTTT. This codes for CASSLEGARGGGEKLFF.

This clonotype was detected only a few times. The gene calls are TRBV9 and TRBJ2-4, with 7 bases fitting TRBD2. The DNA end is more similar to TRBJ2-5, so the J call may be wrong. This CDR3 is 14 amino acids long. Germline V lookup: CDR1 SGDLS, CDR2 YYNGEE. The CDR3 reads CASSVAGGLETQYF. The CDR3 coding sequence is TGTGCCAGCAGCGTAGCGGGAGGACTGGAGACCCAGTACTTC.

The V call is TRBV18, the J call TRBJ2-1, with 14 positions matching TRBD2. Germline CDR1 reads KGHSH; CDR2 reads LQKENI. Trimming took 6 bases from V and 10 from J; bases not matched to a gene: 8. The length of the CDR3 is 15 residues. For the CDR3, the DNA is TGTGCCAGCTCTGCCGGGACTAGCGGGGGTTCCGAGCAGTTCTTC. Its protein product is CASSAGTSGGSEQFF.

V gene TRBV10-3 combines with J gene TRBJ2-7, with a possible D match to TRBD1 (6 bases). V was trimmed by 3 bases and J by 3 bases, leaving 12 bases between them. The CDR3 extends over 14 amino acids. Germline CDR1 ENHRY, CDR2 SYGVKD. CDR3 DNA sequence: TGTGCCATCAGTGATTCAACAGGGATCTACGAGCAGTACTTC. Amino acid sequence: CAISDSTGIYEQYF.

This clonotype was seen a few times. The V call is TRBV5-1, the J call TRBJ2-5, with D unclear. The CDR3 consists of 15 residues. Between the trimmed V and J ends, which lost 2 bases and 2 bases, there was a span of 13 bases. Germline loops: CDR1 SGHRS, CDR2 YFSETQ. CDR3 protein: CASSLYTDFQETQYF. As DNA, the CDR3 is TGCGCCAGCAGCTTATATACTGACTTTCAAGAGACCCAGTACTTC.

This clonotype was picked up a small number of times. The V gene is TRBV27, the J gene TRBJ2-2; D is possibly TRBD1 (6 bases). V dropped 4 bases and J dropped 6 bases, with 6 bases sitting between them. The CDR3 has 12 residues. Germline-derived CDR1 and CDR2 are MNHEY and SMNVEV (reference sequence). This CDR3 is CASSWTAGELFF. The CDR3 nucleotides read TGTGCCAGCAGTTGGACAGCCGGGGAGCTGTTTTTT.

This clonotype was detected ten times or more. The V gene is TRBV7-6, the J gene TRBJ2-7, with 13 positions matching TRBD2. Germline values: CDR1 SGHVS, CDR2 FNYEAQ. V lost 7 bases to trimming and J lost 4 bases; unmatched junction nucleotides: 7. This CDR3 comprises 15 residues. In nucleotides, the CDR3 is TGTGCCAGCACCGAAGGACTAGCGGGGGTTTACGAGCAGTACTTC. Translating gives CASTEGLAGVYEQYF.

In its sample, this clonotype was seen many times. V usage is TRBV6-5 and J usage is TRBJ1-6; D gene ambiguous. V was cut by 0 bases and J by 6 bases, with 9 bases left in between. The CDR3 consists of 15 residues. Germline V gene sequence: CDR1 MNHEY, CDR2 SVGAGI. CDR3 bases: TGTGCCAGCAGTTACTCGAGATCAGCTAATTCACCCCTCCACTTT. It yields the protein CASSYSRSANSPLHF.

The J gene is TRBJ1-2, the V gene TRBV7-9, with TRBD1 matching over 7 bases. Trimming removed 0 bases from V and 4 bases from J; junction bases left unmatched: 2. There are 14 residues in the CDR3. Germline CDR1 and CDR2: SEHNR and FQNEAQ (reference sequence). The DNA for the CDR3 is TGTGCCAGCAGCTTAGCGACAGGGACCTATGGCTACACCTTC. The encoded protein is CASSLATGTYGYTF.

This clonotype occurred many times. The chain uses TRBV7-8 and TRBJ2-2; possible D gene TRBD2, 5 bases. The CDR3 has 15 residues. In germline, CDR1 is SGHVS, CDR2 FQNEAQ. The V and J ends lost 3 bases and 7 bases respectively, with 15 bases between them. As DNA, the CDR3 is TGTGCCAGCAGCTTCGAGCGGTTCGTGGGCGGGGAGCTGTTTTTT. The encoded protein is CASSFERFVGGELFF.

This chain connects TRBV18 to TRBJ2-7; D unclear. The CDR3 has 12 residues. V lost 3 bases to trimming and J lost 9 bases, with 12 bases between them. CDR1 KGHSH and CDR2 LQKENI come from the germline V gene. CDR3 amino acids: CASSPISGSQYF. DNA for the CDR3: TGTGCCAGCTCACCCATTTCAGGTTCGCAGTACTTC.

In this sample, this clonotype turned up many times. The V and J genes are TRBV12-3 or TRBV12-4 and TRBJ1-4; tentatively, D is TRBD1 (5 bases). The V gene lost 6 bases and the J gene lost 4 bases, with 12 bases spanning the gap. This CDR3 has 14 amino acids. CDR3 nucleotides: TGTGCCAGCAGCCGGCGGGGGGTTAATGAAAAACTGTTTTTT. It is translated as CASSRRGVNEKLFF.

The CDR3 here is CASSLALGRNYGYTF. The CDR3 nucleotides read TGCGCCAGCAGCTTGGCCCTCGGACGGAACTATGGCTACACCTTC. V is TRBV5-1 and J is TRBJ1-2; D is unresolved. Germline lookup yields CDR1 SGHRS and CDR2 YFSETQ. Trimming left V 0 bases short and J 2 bases short, with 11 bases between. The CDR3 is 15 amino acids.

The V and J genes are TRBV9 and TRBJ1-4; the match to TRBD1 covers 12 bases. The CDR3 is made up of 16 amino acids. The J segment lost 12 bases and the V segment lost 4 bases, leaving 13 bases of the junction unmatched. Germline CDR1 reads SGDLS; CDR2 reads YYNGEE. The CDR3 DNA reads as TGTGCCAGCAGCCCCAGCCGGGACAGGGGGCCTCGCCAACTGTTTTTT. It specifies CASSPSRDRGPRQLFF.

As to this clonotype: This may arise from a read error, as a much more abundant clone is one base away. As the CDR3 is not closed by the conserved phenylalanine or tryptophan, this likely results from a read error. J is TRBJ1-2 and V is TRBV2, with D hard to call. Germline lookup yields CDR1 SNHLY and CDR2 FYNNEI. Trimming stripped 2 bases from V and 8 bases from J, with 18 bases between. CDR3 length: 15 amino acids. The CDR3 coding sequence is TGTGCCAGCAGTGAAACCTGGGGTTCGTATGAGGGCTACACCTCC. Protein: CASSETWGSYEGYTS.

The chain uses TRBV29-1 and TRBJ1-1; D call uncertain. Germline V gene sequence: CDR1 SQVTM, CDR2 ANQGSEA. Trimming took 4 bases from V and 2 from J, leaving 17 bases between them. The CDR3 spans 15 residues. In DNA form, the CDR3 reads TGCAGCGTTGTTATAGATAGACGGCTTAACACTGAAGCTTTCTTT. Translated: CSVVIDRRLNTEAFF.

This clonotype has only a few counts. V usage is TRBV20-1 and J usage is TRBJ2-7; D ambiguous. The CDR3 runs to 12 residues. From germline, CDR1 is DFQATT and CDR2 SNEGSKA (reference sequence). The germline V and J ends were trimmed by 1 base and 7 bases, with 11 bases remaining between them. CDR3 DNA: TGCAGTGCTAGAGGTACGAGTTATGAGCAGTACTTC. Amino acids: CSARGTSYEQYF.

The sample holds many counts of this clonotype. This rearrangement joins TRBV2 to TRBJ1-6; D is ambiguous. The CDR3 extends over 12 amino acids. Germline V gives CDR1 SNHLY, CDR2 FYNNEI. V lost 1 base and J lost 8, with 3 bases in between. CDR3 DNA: TGTGCCAGCAGTGAAGGCGATTCACCCCTCCACTTT. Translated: CASSEGDSPLHF.

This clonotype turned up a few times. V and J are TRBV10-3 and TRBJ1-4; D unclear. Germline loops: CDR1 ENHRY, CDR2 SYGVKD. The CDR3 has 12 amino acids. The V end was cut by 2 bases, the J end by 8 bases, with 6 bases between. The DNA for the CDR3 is TGTGCCATCAGTGAGCAGTCAGAAAAACTGTTTTTT. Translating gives CAISEQSEKLFF.

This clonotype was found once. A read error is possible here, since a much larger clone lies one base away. CDR3: CASARGPAGYNEQFF. In nucleotides, the CDR3 is TGTGCTAGTGCCAGAGGACCAGCGGGCTACAATGAGCAGTTCTTC. The chain combines TRBV12-5 with TRBJ2-1; possible D gene TRBD2, 6 bases. The V and J ends lost 7 bases and 3 bases respectively, with 16 bases between them. The germline gives CDR1 LGHNT, CDR2 FRNRAP. The CDR3 runs 15 residues.

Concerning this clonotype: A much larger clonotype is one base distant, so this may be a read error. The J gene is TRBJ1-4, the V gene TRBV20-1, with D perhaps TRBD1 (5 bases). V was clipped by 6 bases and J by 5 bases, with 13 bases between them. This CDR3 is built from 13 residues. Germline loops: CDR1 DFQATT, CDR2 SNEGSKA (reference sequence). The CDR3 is CSAGEVANEKLFF. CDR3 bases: TGCAGTGCAGGGGAGGTCGCAAATGAAAAACTGTTTTTT.

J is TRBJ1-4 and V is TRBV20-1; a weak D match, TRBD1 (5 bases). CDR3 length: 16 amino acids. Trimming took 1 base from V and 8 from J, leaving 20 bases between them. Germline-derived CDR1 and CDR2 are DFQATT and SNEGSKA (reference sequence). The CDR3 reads CSARGIGSGKQEKLFF. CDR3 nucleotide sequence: TGCAGTGCTAGAGGGATCGGGTCAGGGAAGCAAGAAAAACTGTTTTTT.

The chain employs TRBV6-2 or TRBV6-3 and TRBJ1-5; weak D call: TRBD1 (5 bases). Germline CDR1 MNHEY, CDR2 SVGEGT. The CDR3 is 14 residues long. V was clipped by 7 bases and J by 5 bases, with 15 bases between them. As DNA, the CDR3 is TGTGCCAGCAAAGGGGCCCTCTGGGATCAGCCCCAGCATTTT. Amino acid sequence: CASKGALWDQPQHF.

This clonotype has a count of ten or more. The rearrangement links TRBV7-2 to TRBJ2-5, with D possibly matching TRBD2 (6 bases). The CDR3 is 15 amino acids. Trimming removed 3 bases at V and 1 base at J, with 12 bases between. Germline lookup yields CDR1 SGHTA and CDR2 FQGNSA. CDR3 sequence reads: CASSFEGLSQETQYF. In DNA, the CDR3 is TGTGCCAGCAGCTTCGAGGGACTGTCCCAAGAGACCCAGTACTTC.

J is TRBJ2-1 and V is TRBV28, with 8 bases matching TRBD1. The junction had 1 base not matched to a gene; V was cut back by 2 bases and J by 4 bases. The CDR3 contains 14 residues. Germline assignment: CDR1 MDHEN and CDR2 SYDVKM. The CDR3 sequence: CASSLRDRYNEQFF. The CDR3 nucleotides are TGTGCCAGCAGTTTAAGGGACAGGTACAATGAGCAGTTCTTC.